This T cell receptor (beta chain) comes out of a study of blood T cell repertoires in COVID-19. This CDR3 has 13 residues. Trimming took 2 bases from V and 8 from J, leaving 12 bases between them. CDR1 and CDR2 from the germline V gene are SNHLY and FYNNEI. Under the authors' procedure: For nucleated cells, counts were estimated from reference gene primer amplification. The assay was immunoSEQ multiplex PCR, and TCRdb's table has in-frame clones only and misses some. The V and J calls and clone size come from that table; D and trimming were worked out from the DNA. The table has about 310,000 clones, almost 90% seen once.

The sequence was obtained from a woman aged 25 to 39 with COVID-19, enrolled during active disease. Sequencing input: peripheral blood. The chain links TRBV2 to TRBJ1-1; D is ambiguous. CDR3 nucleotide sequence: TGTGCCAGCAGTGAACGGAGTATCCCAGAAGCTTTCTTT. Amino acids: CASSERSIPEAFF.